The next 32 T cell receptor beta chains were all read from a single sample in a study of CD8 T cells in Susac syndrome. It was with random hexamers that 0.5 to 1 ug RNA was reverse transcribed. TCRdb itself ran the immunoSEQ multiplex PCR reads through MiXCR, one entry per CDR3 protein. The sample consists of roughly 190,000 distinct CDR3 sequences, 95% of them appearing once. Sequenced material: CD8+ T cells from PBMCs. These receptors all come from a human donor with Susac syndrome.

The chain's CDR3 is CASSIQGQGFDTQYF. The CDR3 region has the DNA TGCGCCAGCAGCATACAGGGACAGGGTTTTGATACGCAGTATTTT. This chain links TRBV5-1 with TRBJ2-3; 9 positions match TRBD1. The germline gives CDR1 SGHRS, CDR2 YFSETQ. This CDR3 spans 15 amino acids. After removal of 4 bases from V and 6 bases from J, the junction contained 9 bases not matched to a gene. The full variable domain, with the rest looked up from reference TRBV5-1 and TRBJ2-3, is KAGVTQTPRYLIKTRGQQVTLSCSPISGHRSVSWYQQTPGQGLQFLFEYFSETQRNKGNFPGRFSGRQFSNSRSEMNVSTLELGDSALYLCASSIQGQGFDTQYFGPGTRLTVL.

J is TRBJ2-7 and V is TRBV3-1, with 9 nucleotides matching TRBD1. This CDR3 comprises 15 residues. With 3 bases clipped from V and 5 bases from J, the junction kept 8 bases outside the gene matches. Germline lookup yields CDR1 LGHDT and CDR2 YNNKEL (reference sequence). The CDR3, as DNA: TGTGCCAGCAGCCACACGGACAGGGGTTTGGACGAGCAGTACTTC. Protein product: CASSHTDRGLDEQYF.

The chain carries TRBV4-1 and TRBJ2-2; 7 bases are a match to TRBD2. V trimming: 4 bases; J trimming: 1 base; junction bases outside the gene matches: 9. Germline CDR1 MGHRA, CDR2 YSYEKL. This CDR3 spans 17 amino acids. Here the CDR3 DNA reads TGCGCCAGCAGCCTAGAAGAGAGCGGGGTGAACACCGGGGAGCTGTTTTTT. Translating gives CASSLEESGVNTGELFF.

This chain joins TRBV7-2 and TRBJ2-2; possibly TRBD2 for D (6 bases). CDR3 length: 16 amino acids. With 5 bases removed from V and 1 base from J, the gap between germline ends came to 14 bases. The germline gives CDR1 SGHTA, CDR2 FQGNSA. As DNA, the CDR3 is TGTGCCAGCAGCCCGGCGGGGACGGTGAACACCGGGGAGCTGTTTTTT. It is translated as CASSPAGTVNTGELFF. Full variable domain (outside the CDR3, taken from reference TRBV7-2 and TRBJ2-2): GAGVSQSPSNKVTEKGKDVELRCDPISGHTALYWYRQSLGQGLEFLIYFQGNSAPDKSGLPSDRFSAERTGGSVSTLTIQRTQQEDSAVYLCASSPAGTVNTGELFFGEGSRLTVL.

This chain connects TRBV7-9 to TRBJ2-3; 10 bases align to TRBD2. Germline loops: CDR1 SEHNR, CDR2 FQNEAQ (reference sequence). The CDR3 has 14 residues. Trimming cost V 1 base and J 6 bases; bases outside gene matches: 1. DNA for the CDR3: TGTGCCAGCAGCTTAGAGGGACTAGCGGATACGCAGTATTTT. Residues: CASSLEGLADTQYF.

The V call is TRBV7-3, the J call TRBJ2-5; TRBD2 aligns across 8 bases. V trimming: 2 bases; J trimming: 0 bases; junction bases outside the gene matches: 8. CDR3 length: 17 amino acids. Germline-derived CDR1 and CDR2 are SGHTA and FQGTGA. The chain's CDR3 is CASSLSLRGAYQETQYF. DNA for the CDR3: TGTGCCAGCAGCTTATCATTGCGGGGGGCCTACCAAGAGACCCAGTACTTC.

The CDR3 region has the DNA TGTGCCAGCAGTTACTCGATAGCGCGAGGGGGGCAGCTCAATGAGCAGTTCTTC. As protein: CASSYSIARGGQLNEQFF. The chain carries TRBV6-5 and TRBJ2-1; tentatively, D is TRBD1 or TRBD2 (6 bases each). V was trimmed by 0 bases and J by 6 bases, leaving 21 bases between them. CDR3 length equals 18 residues. Germline loops: CDR1 MNHEY, CDR2 SVGAGI.

J is TRBJ1-5 and V is TRBV2; tentatively, D is TRBD1 (6 bases). Per germline, CDR1 SNHLY and CDR2 FYNNEI. V was trimmed by 5 bases and J by 4 bases, leaving 15 bases between them. The CDR3 has 15 residues. Here the CDR3 reads CASSRTAGRNQPQHF. The CDR3 DNA follows: TGTGCCAGCAGTCGGACAGCCGGCAGAAATCAGCCCCAGCATTTT.

This clonotype was observed a few times. The chain combines TRBV6-1 with TRBJ2-2; D tentatively reads TRBD1 or TRBD2 (5 bases each). Per germline, CDR1 MNHNS and CDR2 SASEGT. The CDR3 sequence is 13 residues long. V dropped 6 bases and J dropped 5 bases, with 10 bases sitting between them. The CDR3 loop reads CASSGDLTGELFF. CDR3 coding DNA: TGTGCCAGCAGCGGGGACCTGACCGGGGAGCTGTTTTTT.

This chain links TRBV4-2 with TRBJ2-7; unclear D gene. The CDR3 is 15 residues long. CDR1 is LGHNA and CDR2 is YNFKEQ in the germline V gene. V was trimmed by 0 bases and J by 5 bases, leaving 14 bases between them. The CDR3 region has the DNA TGTGCCAGCAGCCAAGAGACGAGCCCACTCCACGAGCAGTACTTC. Its translation: CASSQETSPLHEQYF.

CDR3 sequence reads: CASSLIGGPYEQYF. The CDR3 DNA reads TGTGCCAGCAGCTTAATTGGGGGTCCCTACGAGCAGTACTTC. The genes are TRBV7-3 and TRBJ2-7, with D perhaps matching TRBD1 or TRBD2 (5 bases each). The V gene's germline CDR1 is SGHTA and CDR2 FQGTGA. The CDR3 extends over 14 amino acids. The germline V and J ends were trimmed by 1 base and 2 bases, with 9 bases remaining between them.

The CDR3 sequence is CASSLVGTGDHEQYF. In nucleotides, the CDR3 is TGTGCCAGCAGCCTAGTAGGGACAGGGGACCACGAGCAGTACTTC. This chain uses TRBV7-3 with TRBJ2-7; the match to TRBD1 covers 10 bases. CDR1 is SGHTA and CDR2 is FQGTGA in the germline V gene. Trimming took 5 bases from V and 5 from J; bases not matched to a gene: 9. The length of the CDR3 is 15 residues.

CDR3 DNA: TGTGCCAGCAGCGTAGGAGGGGGGGCGTCCCATGAGCAGTTCTTC. Translating it yields CASSVGGGASHEQFF. This chain connects TRBV9 to TRBJ2-1, with TRBD2 as a possible D gene (7 bases). V was clipped by 0 bases and J by 8 bases, with 15 bases between them. CDR1 SGDLS and CDR2 YYNGEE come from the germline V gene. The CDR3 is 15 amino acids.

V and J are TRBV12-3 or TRBV12-4 and TRBJ1-2; 8 bases fit TRBD1. V shed 6 bases, J shed 7 bases, and the junction held 7 bases outside the gene matches. The CDR3 has 13 amino acids. CDR3 in DNA: TGTGCCAGCAGCCCAGGGGGCGCAAGTGGCTACACCTTC. It translates to CASSPGGASGYTF.

This clonotype has a handful of counts. V and J are TRBV6-5 and TRBJ2-3; tentative D call: TRBD1 (5 bases). V was shortened by 5 bases and J by 5 bases, with 8 bases between the two germline ends. This CDR3 spans 12 amino acids. The germline CDR1 and CDR2 sequences are MNHEY and SVGAGI. CDR3 sequence (DNA): TGTGCCAGCAGTCTTAGGGGAGATACGCAGTATTTT. Residues: CASSLRGDTQYF.

V usage is TRBV28 and J usage is TRBJ2-1; D is perhaps TRBD2 (6 bases). V was trimmed by 4 bases and J by 0 bases, leaving 10 bases between them. The CDR3 loop spans 15 amino acids. Germline CDR1 MDHEN, CDR2 SYDVKM. CDR3 protein: CASSSERVSYNEQFF. The CDR3 nucleotides read TGTGCCAGCAGTTCGGAGCGGGTCTCCTACAATGAGCAGTTCTTC. The whole variable domain, filled in from reference TRBV28 and TRBJ2-1, reads DVKVTQSSRYLVKRTGEKVFLECVQDMDHENMFWYRQDPGLGLRLIYFSYDVKMKEKGDIPEGYSVSREKKERFSLILESASTNQTSMYLCASSSERVSYNEQFFGPGTRLTVL.

This sequence joins TRBV5-1 and TRBJ1-2, with D possibly TRBD1 on 6 matching bases. Trimming cost V 0 bases and J 4 bases, with 13 bases left between them. Germline CDR1 SGHRS, CDR2 YFSETQ. The CDR3 totals 15 residues. The DNA of the CDR3 is TGCGCCAGCAGCTTGGTGGCAGGGGCTACCTATGGCTACACCTTC. This gives the protein CASSLVAGATYGYTF. Supplemented by reference TRBV5-1 and TRBJ1-2, the full variable domain reads KAGVTQTPRYLIKTRGQQVTLSCSPISGHRSVSWYQQTPGQGLQFLFEYFSETQRNKGNFPGRFSGRQFSNSRSEMNVSTLELGDSALYLCASSLVAGATYGYTFGSGTRLTVV.

The gene calls are TRBV7-6 and TRBJ2-5, with 12 bases matching TRBD2. The CDR3 extends over 16 amino acids. The germline CDR1 and CDR2 sequences are SGHVS and FNYEAQ. Trimming removed 5 bases from V and 4 bases from J; junction bases left unmatched: 8. In DNA, the CDR3 is TGTGCCAGCAGCCCAGAACCGGGACTAGCGGGAGAGACCCAGTACTTC. Translating gives CASSPEPGLAGETQYF.

The chain couples TRBV9 to TRBJ1-2, with 8 nucleotides matching TRBD1. Per germline, CDR1 SGDLS and CDR2 YYNGEE. Trimming took 4 bases from V and 8 from J; bases not matched to a gene: 4. This CDR3 region has 12 residues. CDR3 sequence: CASSQQGGGYTF. The DNA for the CDR3 is TGTGCCAGCAGCCAACAGGGGGGCGGCTACACCTTC.

This clonotype turned up a few times. The chain is built from TRBV5-1 and TRBJ2-2, with TRBD1 matching over 7 bases. The CDR3 is 14 residues long. V was clipped by 1 base and J by 3 bases; unmatched bases: 0. The germline CDR1 and CDR2 sequences are SGHRS and YFSETQ. The CDR3, as DNA: TGCGCCAGCAGCTTGACAGGGGACACCGGGGAGCTGTTTTTT. Translated: CASSLTGDTGELFF.

J is TRBJ1-1 and V is TRBV6-5; D call uncertain. The CDR3 sequence is 12 residues long. Trimming stripped 5 bases from V and 3 bases from J, with 7 bases between. CDR1 is MNHEY and CDR2 is SVGAGI in the germline V gene. The CDR3 is CASSHGYTEAFF. For the CDR3, the DNA is TGTGCCAGCAGTCATGGGTACACTGAAGCTTTCTTT.

This rearrangement joins TRBV15 to TRBJ2-7, with unresolved D. CDR3 length equals 10 residues. Between the trimmed V and J ends, which lost 11 bases and 3 bases, there was a span of 8 bases. CDR1 and CDR2 from the germline V gene are LNHNV and YYDKDF (reference sequence). The CDR3 nucleotides read TGTGCCTGCCGCTTCTACGAGCAGTACTTC. It codes for CACRFYEQYF.

The chain combines TRBV3-1 with TRBJ1-2; 7 bases line up with TRBD1. There are 14 residues in the CDR3. Germline V gene sequence: CDR1 LGHDT, CDR2 YNNKEL (reference sequence). After removal of 1 base from V and 4 bases from J, the junction contained 3 bases not matched to a gene. The DNA for the CDR3 is TGTGCCAGCAGCCAAGGCAGGGGGTTCTATGGCTACACCTTC. This sequence encodes CASSQGRGFYGYTF. Full variable domain (outside the CDR3, taken from reference TRBV3-1 and TRBJ1-2): DTAVSQTPKYLVTQMGNDKSIKCEQNLGHDTMYWYKQDSKKFLKIMFSYNNKELIINETVPNRFSPKSPDKAHLNLHINSLELGDSAVYFCASSQGRGFYGYTFGSGTRLTVV.

This chain connects TRBV6-5 to TRBJ1-1, with D maybe TRBD1 (5 bases). Looked up from germline, CDR1 is MNHEY and CDR2 is SVGAGI. The CDR3 contains 15 residues. The V and J ends lost 0 bases and 1 base respectively, with 9 bases between them. The CDR3: CASSYSAGTNTEAFF. For the CDR3, the DNA is TGTGCCAGCAGTTACTCCGCAGGGACGAACACTGAAGCTTTCTTT.

The chain combines TRBV9 with TRBJ2-5; maybe TRBD1 (5 bases). Between the trimmed V and J ends, which lost 3 bases and 0 bases, there was a span of 12 bases. The germline gives CDR1 SGDLS, CDR2 YYNGEE. The CDR3 covers 15 residues. CDR3 nucleotides: TGTGCCAGCAGCGCCAAAGGGGTAAACCAAGAGACCCAGTACTTC. It yields the protein CASSAKGVNQETQYF. Using reference TRBV9 and TRBJ2-5 for the parts outside the CDR3, the full variable domain is DSGVTQTPKHLITATGQRVTLRCSPRSGDLSVYWYQQSLDQGLQFLIQYYNGEERAKGNILERFSAQQFPDLHSELNLSSLELGDSALYFCASSAKGVNQETQYFGPGTRLLVL.

The J gene is TRBJ2-7, the V gene TRBV11-1; TRBD2 might be the D (7 bases). The V gene lost 5 bases and the J gene lost 5 bases, with 16 bases spanning the gap. From germline, CDR1 is SGHAT and CDR2 FQDESV (reference sequence). CDR3 length: 14 amino acids. The CDR3 bases are TGTGCCAGCAGCGTAAGACAGGCGGGGGACGAGCAGTACTTC. Protein product: CASSVRQAGDEQYF.

The chain uses TRBV11-2 and TRBJ2-1, with 12 bases that match TRBD1. The junction had 13 bases not matched to a gene; V was cut back by 6 bases and J by 4 bases. This CDR3 region has 18 residues. CDR1 is SGHAT, CDR2 FQNNGV, per germline. The chain's CDR3 is CASSYSLGQGANYNEQFF. In DNA form, the CDR3 reads TGTGCCAGCAGTTATTCTCTGGGACAGGGGGCGAATTACAATGAGCAGTTCTTC.

V usage is TRBV4-1 and J usage is TRBJ1-2; TRBD1 matches at 10 bases. J was trimmed by 5 bases and V by 0 bases; bases with no gene match: 6. There are 16 residues in the CDR3. Germline CDR1 is MGHRA and CDR2 is YSYEKL. CDR3: CASSQDTGTGVYGYTF. The CDR3 DNA follows: TGCGCCAGCAGCCAAGATACCGGGACAGGGGTTTATGGCTACACCTTC.

This sequence joins TRBV4-1 and TRBJ2-1; 8 bases map to TRBD2. CDR1 and CDR2 (germline): MGHRA, YSYEKL. The CDR3 is 16 amino acids. The V segment lost 3 bases and the J segment 14 bases; nucleotides outside the gene matches: 18. In nucleotides, the CDR3 is TGCGCCAGCAGCCAGACGGGGGGGCTAACCCCCTTGGTGGAGTTCTTC. Translating it yields CASSQTGGLTPLVEFF.

V is TRBV2 and J is TRBJ2-3, with D unclear. The length of the CDR3 is 16 residues. In germline, CDR1 is SNHLY, CDR2 FYNNEI. V was shortened by 2 bases and J by 2 bases, with 14 bases between the two germline ends. The CDR3 DNA sequence: TGTGCCAGCAGTGAAAGGCCTTACCTTTACACAGATACGCAGTATTTT. Translated: CASSERPYLYTDTQYF.

Only one count was recorded for this clonotype. The V call is TRBV13, the J call TRBJ2-7, with TRBD2 identical over 10 bases. Germline CDR1 and CDR2: PRHDT and FYEKMQ (reference sequence). This CDR3 is 15 amino acids long. V lost 6 bases and J lost 4; bases outside the gene matches: 9. The CDR3 sequence is CASSGSGRSSYEQYF. For the CDR3, the DNA is TGTGCCAGCAGTGGTAGCGGGAGGTCAAGTTACGAGCAGTACTTC.

V and J are TRBV20-1 and TRBJ2-1; 13 nucleotides match TRBD2. Germline V gene data show CDR1 as DFQATT and CDR2 as SNEGSKA (reference sequence). This CDR3 contains 17 residues. Trimming cost V 0 bases and J 7 bases; bases outside gene matches: 9. This CDR3 is CSARDLFWTSGSNEQFF. CDR3 nucleotides: TGCAGTGCTAGAGATCTCTTTTGGACTAGCGGGAGTAATGAGCAGTTCTTC.